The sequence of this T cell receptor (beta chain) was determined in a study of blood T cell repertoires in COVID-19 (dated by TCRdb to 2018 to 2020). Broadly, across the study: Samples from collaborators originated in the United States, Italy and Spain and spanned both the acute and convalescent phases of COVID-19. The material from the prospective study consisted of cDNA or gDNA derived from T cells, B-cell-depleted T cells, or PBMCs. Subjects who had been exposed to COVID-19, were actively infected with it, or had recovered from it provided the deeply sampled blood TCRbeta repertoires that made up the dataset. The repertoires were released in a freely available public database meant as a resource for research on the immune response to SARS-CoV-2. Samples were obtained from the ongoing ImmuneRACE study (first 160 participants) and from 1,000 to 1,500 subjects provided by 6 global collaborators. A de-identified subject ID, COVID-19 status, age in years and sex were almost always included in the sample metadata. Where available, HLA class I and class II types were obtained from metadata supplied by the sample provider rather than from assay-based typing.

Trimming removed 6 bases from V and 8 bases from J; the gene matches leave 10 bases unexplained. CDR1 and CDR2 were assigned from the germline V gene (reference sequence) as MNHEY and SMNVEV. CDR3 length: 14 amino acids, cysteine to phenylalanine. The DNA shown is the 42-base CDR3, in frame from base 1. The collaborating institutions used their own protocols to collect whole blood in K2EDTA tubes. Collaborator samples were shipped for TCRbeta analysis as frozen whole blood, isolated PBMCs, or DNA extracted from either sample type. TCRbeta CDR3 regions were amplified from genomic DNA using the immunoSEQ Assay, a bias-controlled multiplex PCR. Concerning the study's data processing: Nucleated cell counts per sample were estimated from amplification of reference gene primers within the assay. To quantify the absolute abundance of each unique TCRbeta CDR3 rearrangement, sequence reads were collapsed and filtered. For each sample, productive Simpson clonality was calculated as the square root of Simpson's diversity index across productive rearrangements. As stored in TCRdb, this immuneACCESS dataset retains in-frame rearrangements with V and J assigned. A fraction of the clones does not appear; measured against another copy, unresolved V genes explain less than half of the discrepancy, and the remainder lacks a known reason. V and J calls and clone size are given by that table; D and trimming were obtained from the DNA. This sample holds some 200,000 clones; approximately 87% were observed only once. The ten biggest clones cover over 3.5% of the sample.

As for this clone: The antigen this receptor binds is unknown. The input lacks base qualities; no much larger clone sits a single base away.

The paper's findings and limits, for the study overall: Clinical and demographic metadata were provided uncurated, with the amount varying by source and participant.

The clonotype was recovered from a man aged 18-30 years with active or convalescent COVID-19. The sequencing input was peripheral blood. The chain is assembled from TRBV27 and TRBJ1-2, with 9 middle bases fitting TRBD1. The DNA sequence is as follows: TGTGCCAGCAGGAAAACAGGGGGCGATGAGGGCTACACCTTC. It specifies CASRKTGGDEGYTF.